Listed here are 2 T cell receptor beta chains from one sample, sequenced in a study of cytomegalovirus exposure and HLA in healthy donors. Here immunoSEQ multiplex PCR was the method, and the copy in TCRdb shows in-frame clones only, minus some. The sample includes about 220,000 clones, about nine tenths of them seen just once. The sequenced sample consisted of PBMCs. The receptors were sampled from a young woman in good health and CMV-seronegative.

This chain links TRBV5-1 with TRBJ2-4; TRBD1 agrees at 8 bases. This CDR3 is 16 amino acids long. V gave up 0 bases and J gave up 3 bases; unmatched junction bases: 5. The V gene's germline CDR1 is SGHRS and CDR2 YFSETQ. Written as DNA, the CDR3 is TGCGCCAGCAGCTTGGGGCCAGGGGGCGGCAAAAACATTCAGTACTTC. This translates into CASSLGPGGGKNIQYF.

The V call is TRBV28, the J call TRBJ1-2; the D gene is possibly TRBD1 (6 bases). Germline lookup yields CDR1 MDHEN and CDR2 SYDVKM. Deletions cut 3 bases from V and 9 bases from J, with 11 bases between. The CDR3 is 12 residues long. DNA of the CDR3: TGTGCCAGCAGTTTTAGTCAGGGGAGCTACACCTTC. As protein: CASSFSQGSYTF.